Sequencing of this T cell receptor (beta chain) was carried out in a study of cytomegalovirus exposure and HLA in healthy donors. Background on the study: Inside one of the first data releases sat around 86 million unique TCRs taken from HLA-typed donors. Study outcomes and limitations: Both high specificity and high sensitivity reportedly marked the classifier's diagnosis of cytomegalovirus status. Clonal expansion was found to be greater in HLA-associated TCR beta chains than in equally common others in a later analysis.

As concerns this clone: Its antigen is as yet unknown.

PCR amplification relied on 60 Vbeta primers (plus 13 Jbeta primers). TCRdb keeps only in-frame clones here, not all; method: immunoSEQ multiplex PCR. This sample has fewer than 140,000 clones, with 65% to 80% found just once. Looked up from germline, CDR1 is SGDLS and CDR2 is YYNGEE. V shed 0 bases, J shed 2 bases, and the junction held 14 bases outside the gene matches. CDR3 length: 19 amino acids. V and J are TRBV9 and TRBJ2-1; 7 nucleotides match TRBD2. The TCR was taken from a male donor in good health and CMV-seropositive. Sequencing used PBMCs. The CDR3 is CASSVAGQGGLAAYNEQFF. Written as DNA, the CDR3 is TGTGCCAGCAGCGTAGCTGGGCAGGGCGGGCTAGCGGCCTACAATGAGCAGTTCTTC. Combining the CDR3 with reference TRBV9 and TRBJ2-1 gives the whole variable domain DSGVTQTPKHLITATGQRVTLRCSPRSGDLSVYWYQQSLDQGLQFLIQYYNGEERAKGNILERFSAQQFPDLHSELNLSSLELGDSALYFCASSVAGQGGLAAYNEQFFGPGTRLTVL.